Listed here is a single TCR beta chain. This record belongs to a study of cytomegalovirus exposure and HLA in healthy donors. V was clipped by 2 bases and J by 1 base, with 11 bases between them. This CDR3 region has 15 residues. CDR1 and CDR2 (germline): ENHRY, SYGVKD. A multiplex PCR was run with 60 Vbeta primers and 13 Jbeta primers. Data came from immunoSEQ multiplex PCR; TCRdb stores just in-frame clones and leaves some out. Of roughly 240,000 clones listed, 82% are singletons. The chain employs TRBV10-3 and TRBJ1-1, with D perhaps matching TRBD1 (5 bases). The source is a woman aged 40-49 years in good health and CMV-seropositive. The sequenced sample consisted of PBMCs. The CDR3 spells CAISEAWTSNTEAFF. The CDR3 nucleotides read TGTGCCATCAGTGAGGCTTGGACATCGAACACTGAAGCTTTCTTT.